This T cell receptor (beta chain) was identified in a study of response to subunit inactivated influenza vaccine. V was cut by 2 bases and J by 2 bases, with 12 bases left in between. Germline CDR1 and CDR2: SGDLS and YYNGEE. The CDR3 is 15 amino acids. TCRdb re-analysed the RT-PCR reads in MiXCR, keeping a single row per CDR3 protein. The data show about 830,000 distinct CDR3 sequences, approximately 18% seen once. The chain has TRBV9 and TRBJ2-3; D unresolved. The source material was PBMCs from blood, sampled 5 days after vaccination. The origin of this receptor is a man in his forties or fifties who received an inactivated influenza vaccine. CDR3 protein: CASSVRWGYTDTQYF. As DNA, the CDR3 is TGTGCCAGCAGCGTTAGGTGGGGTTACACAGATACGCAGTATTTT.